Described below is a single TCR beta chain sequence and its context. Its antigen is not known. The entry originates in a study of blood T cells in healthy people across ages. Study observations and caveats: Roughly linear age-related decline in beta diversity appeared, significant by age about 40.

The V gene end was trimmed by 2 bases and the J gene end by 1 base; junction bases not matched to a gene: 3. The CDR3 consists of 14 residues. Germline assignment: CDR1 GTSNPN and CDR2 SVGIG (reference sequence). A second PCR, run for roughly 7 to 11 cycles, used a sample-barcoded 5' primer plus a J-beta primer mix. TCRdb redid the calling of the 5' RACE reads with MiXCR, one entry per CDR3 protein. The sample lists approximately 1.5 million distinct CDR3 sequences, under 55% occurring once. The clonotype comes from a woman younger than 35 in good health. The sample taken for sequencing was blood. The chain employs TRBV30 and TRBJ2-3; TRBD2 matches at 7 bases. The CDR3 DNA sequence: TGTGCCTGGAGTAGGCTAGCGGGCACAGATACGCAGTATTTT. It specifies CAWSRLAGTDTQYF.